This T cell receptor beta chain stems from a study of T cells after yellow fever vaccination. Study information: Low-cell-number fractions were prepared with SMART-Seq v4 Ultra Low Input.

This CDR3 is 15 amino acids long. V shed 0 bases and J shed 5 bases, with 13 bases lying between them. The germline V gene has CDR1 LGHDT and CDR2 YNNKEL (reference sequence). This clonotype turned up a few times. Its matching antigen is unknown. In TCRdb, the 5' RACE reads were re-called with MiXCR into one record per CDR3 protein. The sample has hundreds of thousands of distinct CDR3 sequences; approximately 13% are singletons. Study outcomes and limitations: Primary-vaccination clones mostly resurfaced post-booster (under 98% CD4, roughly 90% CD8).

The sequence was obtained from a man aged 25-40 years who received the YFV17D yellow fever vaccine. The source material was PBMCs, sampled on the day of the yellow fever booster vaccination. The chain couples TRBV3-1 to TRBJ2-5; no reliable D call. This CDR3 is CASSQDLGPRETQYF. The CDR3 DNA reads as TGTGCCAGCAGCCAAGATTTGGGCCCCCGGGAGACCCAGTACTTC.